This record covers a single T cell receptor beta chain. As yet, its antigen is unknown. A junction boundary mismatches the germline segment, possibly from a read error. This sample was taken from a study of cytomegalovirus exposure and HLA in healthy donors. Study as a whole: Unique TCRs from HLA-typed donors, around 79 million of them, were held in an early data release.

Germline V gene lookup returns CDR1 MGHRA and CDR2 YSYEKL. The CDR3 runs 12 residues. Study results and caveats: Donors belonging to an Asian-associated ancestry cluster reportedly showed fewer N-insertions in productive TCRs than the 666-donor mean, according to what a later analysis found. A few chains linked to CMV were shown in vitro to be specific for CMV antigens.

60 Vbeta and 13 Jbeta primers were used in PCR. Clones were sequenced by immunoSEQ multiplex PCR, and TCRdb holds only the in-frame ones, with some missing. The sample yields under 200,000 clones, around three quarters seen once. The chain recombines TRBV4-1 with TRBJ1-2; D uncertain. The receptor's source is a middle-aged man in good health and CMV-seronegative. Sequenced input: PBMCs. CDR3 sequence (DNA): TGCGCCAGCAGCCAATCCGGAGATCACTCCCTCTTC. Translating gives CASSQSGDHSLF.